The next 6 T cell receptor beta chains were all read from a single sample in a study of OX40 agonist ivuxolimab in advanced cancers. Sequencing was performed with immunoSEQ multiplex PCR; in TCRdb, only in-frame clones are kept and a portion is missing. The sample lists more than 65,000 clones; more than 65% were seen once. The sequencing here drew on CD4+ or CD8+ T cells sorted from blood, taken in a trial of the OX40 agonist ivuxolimab. These receptors all come from an adult with an advanced solid tumor such as melanoma, head and neck, liver or kidney cancer.

With respect to this clone: It is likely a read error, because the conserved phenylalanine at the end of the CDR3 is missing. It is unclear where the CDR3 begins or ends on the DNA, so no DNA is shown, and the CDR3 is as TCRdb lists it. The chain carries TRBV15 and TRBJ1-2. With termini counted, the CDR3 has 12 amino acids. Germline lookup yields CDR1 LNHNV and CDR2 YYDKDF (reference sequence). CDR3 sequence: CATSRSGERLRL.

The J gene is TRBJ1-1, the V gene TRBV11-2; TRBD1 matches at 8 bases. In germline, CDR1 is SGHAT, CDR2 FQNNGV. The CDR3 runs 15 residues. J gave up 1 base and V 3 bases, and 4 bases lay outside the gene matches. CDR3 nucleotides: TGTGCCAGCAGCTTTCTCGGACAGGGGAACACTGAAGCTTTCTTT. It yields the protein CASSFLGQGNTEAFF.

This chain links TRBV2 with TRBJ2-3, with D tentatively TRBD2 (6 bases). Germline V gene sequence: CDR1 SNHLY, CDR2 FYNNEI. Trimming took 8 bases from V and 1 from J, leaving 10 bases between them. This CDR3 region has 13 residues. CDR3 DNA: TGTGCCAGCGTAGGCGGGGGCACAGATACGCAGTATTTT. It translates to CASVGGGTDTQYF.

The chain recombines TRBV7-2 with TRBJ1-4; possibly TRBD1 for D (5 bases). The CDR3 consists of 14 residues. V was cut by 1 base and J by 7 bases, with 10 bases left in between. CDR1 is SGHTA, CDR2 FQGNSA, per germline. DNA for the CDR3: TGTGCCAGCAGCTTAGGATCAGGGTTTGAAAAACTGTTTTTT. Translated, it gives CASSLGSGFEKLFF.

The chain joins TRBV9 to TRBJ2-3; D remains unclear. From germline, CDR1 is SGDLS and CDR2 YYNGEE. The CDR3 length is 12 residues. V gave up 0 bases and J gave up 3 bases, with 2 bases separating them. The CDR3 nucleotides are TGTGCCAGCAGCGTAGGGACAGATACGCAGTATTTT. Its protein product is CASSVGTDTQYF.

The V gene is TRBV9, the J gene TRBJ2-7, with a tentative D call TRBD1 (6 bases). The CDR3 runs to 15 residues. From germline, CDR1 is SGDLS and CDR2 YYNGEE. V lost 4 bases and J 5 bases, leaving 19 bases between the germline ends. This chain's CDR3 is CASSPAGVGGHEQYF. In DNA, the CDR3 is TGTGCCAGCAGCCCAGCAGGGGTAGGAGGACACGAGCAGTACTTC.